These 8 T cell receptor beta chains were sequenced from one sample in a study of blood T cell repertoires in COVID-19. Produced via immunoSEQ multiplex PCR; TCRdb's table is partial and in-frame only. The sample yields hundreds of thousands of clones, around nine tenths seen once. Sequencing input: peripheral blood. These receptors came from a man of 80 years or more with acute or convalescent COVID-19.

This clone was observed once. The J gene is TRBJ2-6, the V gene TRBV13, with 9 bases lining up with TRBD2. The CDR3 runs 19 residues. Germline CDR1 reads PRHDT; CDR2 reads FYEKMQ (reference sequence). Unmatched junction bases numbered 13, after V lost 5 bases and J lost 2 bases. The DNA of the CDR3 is TGTGCCAGCAGCCCCACAAATTGGCTAGCGGGAACTGGGGCCAACGTCCTGACTTTC. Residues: CASSPTNWLAGTGANVLTF.

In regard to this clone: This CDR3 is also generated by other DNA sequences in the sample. CDR3 nucleotides: TGCGCCAGCAGCTTTACAGGGGGAAACTATGGCTACACCTTC. This gives the protein CASSFTGGNYGYTF. The rearrangement uses TRBV5-1 and TRBJ1-2; TRBD1 aligns across 8 bases. J lost 2 bases, V lost 2 bases, and 2 bases had no gene match. Germline CDR1 SGHRS, CDR2 YFSETQ. The CDR3 has 14 residues.

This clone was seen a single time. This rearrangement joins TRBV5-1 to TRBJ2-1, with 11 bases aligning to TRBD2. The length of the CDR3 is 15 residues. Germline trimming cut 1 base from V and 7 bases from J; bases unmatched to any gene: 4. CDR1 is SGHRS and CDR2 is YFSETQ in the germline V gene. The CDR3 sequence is CASSLYLAGGNEQFF. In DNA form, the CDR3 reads TGCGCCAGCAGCTTGTATTTAGCGGGAGGGAATGAGCAGTTCTTC.

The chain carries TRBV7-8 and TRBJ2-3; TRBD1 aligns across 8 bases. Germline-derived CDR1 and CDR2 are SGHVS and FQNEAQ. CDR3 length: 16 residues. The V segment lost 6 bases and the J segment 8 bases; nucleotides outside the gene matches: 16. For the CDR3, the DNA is TGTGCCAGCAGGAAGACAGGGGTAGGATCTAGTGGTACGCAGTATTTT. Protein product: CASRKTGVGSSGTQYF. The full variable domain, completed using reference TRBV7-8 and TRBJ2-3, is GAGVSQSPRYKVAKRGQDVALRCDPISGHVSLFWYQQALGQGPEFLTYFQNEAQLDKSGLPSDRFFAERPEGSVSTLKIQRTQQEDSAVYLCASRKTGVGSSGTQYFGPGTRLTVL.

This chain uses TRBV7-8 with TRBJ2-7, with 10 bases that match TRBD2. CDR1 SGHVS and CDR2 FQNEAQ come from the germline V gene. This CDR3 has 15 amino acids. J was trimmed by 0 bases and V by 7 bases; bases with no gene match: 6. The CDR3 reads CASTILAGSSYEQYF. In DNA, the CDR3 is TGTGCCAGCACCATACTAGCGGGGAGCTCCTACGAGCAGTACTTC.

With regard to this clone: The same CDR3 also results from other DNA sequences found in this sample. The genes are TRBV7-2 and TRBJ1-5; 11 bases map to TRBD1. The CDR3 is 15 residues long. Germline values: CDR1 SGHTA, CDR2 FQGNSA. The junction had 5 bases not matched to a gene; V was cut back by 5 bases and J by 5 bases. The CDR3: CASSPRTGGDQPQHF. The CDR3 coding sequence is TGTGCCAGCAGCCCCCGGACAGGGGGCGATCAGCCCCAGCATTTT.

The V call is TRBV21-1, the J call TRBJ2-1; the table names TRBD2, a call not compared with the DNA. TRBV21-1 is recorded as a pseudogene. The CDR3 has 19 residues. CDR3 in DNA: TGTGCCAGCAGTAATATTCGGACTAGCGGGCCTTTGGGGTACAATGAGCAGTTCTTC. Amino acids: CASSNIRTSGPLGYNEQFF.

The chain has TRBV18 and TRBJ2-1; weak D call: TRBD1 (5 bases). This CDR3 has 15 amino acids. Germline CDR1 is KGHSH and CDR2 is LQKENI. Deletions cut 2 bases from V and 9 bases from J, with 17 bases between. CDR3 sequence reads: CASSPGRALMSEQFF. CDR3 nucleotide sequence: TGTGCCAGCTCACCAGGCAGGGCCCTGATGTCTGAGCAGTTCTTC.